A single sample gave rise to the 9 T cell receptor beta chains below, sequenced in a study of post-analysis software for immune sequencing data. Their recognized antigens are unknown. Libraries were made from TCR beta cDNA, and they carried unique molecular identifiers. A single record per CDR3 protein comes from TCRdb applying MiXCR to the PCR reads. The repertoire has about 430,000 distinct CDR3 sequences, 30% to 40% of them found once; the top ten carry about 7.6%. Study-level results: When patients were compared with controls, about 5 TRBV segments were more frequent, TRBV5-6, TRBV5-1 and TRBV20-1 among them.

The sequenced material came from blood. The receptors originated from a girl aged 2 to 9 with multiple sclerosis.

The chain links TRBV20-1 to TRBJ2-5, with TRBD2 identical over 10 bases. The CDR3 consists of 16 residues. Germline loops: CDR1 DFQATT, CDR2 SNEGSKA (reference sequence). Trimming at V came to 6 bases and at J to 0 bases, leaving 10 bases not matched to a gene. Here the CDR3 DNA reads TGCAGTGCATTGAAGACTAGCGGGCGCTACCAAGAGACCCAGTACTTC. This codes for CSALKTSGRYQETQYF.

CDR3 bases: TGTGCCATCAGTGAGGGGGGGACCCAGTACTTC. It is translated as CAISEGGTQYF. The V gene is TRBV10-3, the J gene TRBJ2-5; D may match TRBD1 or TRBD2 (5 bases each). This CDR3 is 11 amino acids long. Germline V gene sequence: CDR1 ENHRY, CDR2 SYGVKD. The germline V and J ends were trimmed by 2 bases and 7 bases, with 5 bases remaining between them.

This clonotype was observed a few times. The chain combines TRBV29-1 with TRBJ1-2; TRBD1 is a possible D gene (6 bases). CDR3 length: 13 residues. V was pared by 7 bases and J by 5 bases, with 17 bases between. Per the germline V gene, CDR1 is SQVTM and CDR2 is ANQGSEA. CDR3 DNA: TGCAGCGCCGAGGGGGACACCGCTTATGGCTACACCTTC. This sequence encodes CSAEGDTAYGYTF.

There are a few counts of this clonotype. As DNA, the CDR3 is TGTGCCAGCAGCCATAATCTGGGGGAAAAGCCACCCCTCCACTTT. Translated, it gives CASSHNLGEKPPLHF. V gene TRBV4-2 combines with J gene TRBJ1-6; D is possibly TRBD1 (5 bases). Germline values: CDR1 LGHNA, CDR2 YNFKEQ. Trimming cost V 3 bases and J 11 bases, with 17 bases left between them. The CDR3 runs to 15 residues.

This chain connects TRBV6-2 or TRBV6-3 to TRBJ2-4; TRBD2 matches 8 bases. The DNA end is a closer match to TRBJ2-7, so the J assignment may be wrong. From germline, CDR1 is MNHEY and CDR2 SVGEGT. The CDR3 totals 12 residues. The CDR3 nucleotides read TGTGCCAGCAGGACTAGCGCCTACGAGCAGTACTTC. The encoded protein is CASRTSAYEQYF.

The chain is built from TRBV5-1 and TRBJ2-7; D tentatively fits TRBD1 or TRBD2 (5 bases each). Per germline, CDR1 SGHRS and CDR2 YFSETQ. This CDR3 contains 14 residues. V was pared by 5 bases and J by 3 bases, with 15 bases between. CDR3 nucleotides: TGCGCCAGCAGTTACGGGACGCAGCTCTACGAGCAGTACTTC. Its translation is CASSYGTQLYEQYF. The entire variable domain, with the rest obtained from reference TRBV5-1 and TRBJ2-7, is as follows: KAGVTQTPRYLIKTRGQQVTLSCSPISGHRSVSWYQQTPGQGLQFLFEYFSETQRNKGNFPGRFSGRQFSNSRSEMNVSTLELGDSALYLCASSYGTQLYEQYFGPGTRLTVT.

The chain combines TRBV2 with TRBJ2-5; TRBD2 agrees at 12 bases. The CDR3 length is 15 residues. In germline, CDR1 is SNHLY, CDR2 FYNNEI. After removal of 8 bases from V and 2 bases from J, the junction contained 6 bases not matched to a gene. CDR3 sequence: CASVRGTSGQETQYF. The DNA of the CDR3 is TGTGCCAGCGTAAGAGGGACTAGCGGGCAAGAGACCCAGTACTTC.

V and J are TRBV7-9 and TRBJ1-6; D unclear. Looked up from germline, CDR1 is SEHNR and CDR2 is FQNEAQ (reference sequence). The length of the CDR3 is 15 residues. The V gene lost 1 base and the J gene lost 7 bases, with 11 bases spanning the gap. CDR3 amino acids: CASSLVTATNSPLHF. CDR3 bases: TGTGCCAGCAGCTTAGTTACAGCGACGAATTCACCCCTCCACTTT.

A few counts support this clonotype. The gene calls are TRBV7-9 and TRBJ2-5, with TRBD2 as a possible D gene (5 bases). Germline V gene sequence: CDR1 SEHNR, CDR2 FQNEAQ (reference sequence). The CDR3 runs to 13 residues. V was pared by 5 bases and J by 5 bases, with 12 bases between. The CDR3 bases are TGTGCCAGCAGCACCGGGATCAGGGAGACCCAGTACTTC. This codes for CASSTGIRETQYF. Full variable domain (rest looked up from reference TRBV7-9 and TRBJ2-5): DTGVSQNPRHKITKRGQNVTFRCDPISEHNRLYWYRQTLGQGPEFLTYFQNEAQLEKSRLLSDRFSAERPKGSFSTLEIQRTEQGDSAMYLCASSTGIRETQYFGPGTRLLVL.